This T cell receptor beta chain was recovered during a study of T cell changes during pregnancy in multiple sclerosis. The CDR3 sequence is 16 residues long. The germline V gene has CDR1 KGHSH and CDR2 LQKENI. V gave up 4 bases and J gave up 0 bases; unmatched junction bases: 6. Clones were sequenced by immunoSEQ multiplex PCR, and TCRdb holds only the in-frame ones, with some missing. The sample yields 45,000 to 50,000 clones, roughly 92% seen once. This clonotype was sampled from a female donor with multiple sclerosis, enrolled in a pregnancy study. The starting material was peripheral blood, obtained in the third trimester of pregnancy. V and J are TRBV18 and TRBJ1-2, with 9 bases lining up with TRBD1. The CDR3 protein is CASSHQWTGANYGYTF. The CDR3, as DNA: TGTGCCAGCTCACATCAATGGACAGGGGCTAACTATGGCTACACCTTC.